Listed here are 26 T cell receptor beta chains from one sample, sequenced in a study of T cells expressing NK-cell markers. After re-calling the 5' RACE reads, TCRdb lists one entry per CDR3 protein, DNA absent. The sample data list a few hundred thousand distinct CDR3 sequences. The sample comprised blood T cells: a sorted CD56 or NKG2C T cell subset, CD4+ or CD8+ T cells, or bulk PBMC T cells (not recorded which). Receptors were obtained from a man aged 18 to 29 in good health.

The rearrangement links TRBV20-1 to TRBJ2-3; TCRdb lists TRBD2, though no DNA is available to test this call. In germline, CDR1 is DFQATT, CDR2 SNEGSKA (reference sequence). CDR3 length: 15 residues. CDR3 sequence reads: CSAHETSGSTDTQYF.

J is TRBJ2-3 and V is TRBV6-5; TCRdb lists TRBD2, though no DNA is available to test this call. The V gene's germline CDR1 is MNHEY and CDR2 SVGAGI. CDR3 length equals 16 residues. CDR3 region: CASSSRLAGDTDTQYF.

The chain couples TRBV12-3 or TRBV12-4 to TRBJ1-1. The CDR3 contains 12 residues. The CDR3 spells CASTYGRAEAFF.

J is TRBJ2-2 and V is TRBV4-3. CDR3 length: 16 amino acids. Germline V CDR1 and CDR2: LGHNA, YSLEER. This CDR3 reads CASSQVPGSGAGELFF.

The V gene is TRBV5-5, the J gene TRBJ1-2. CDR1 is SGHKS and CDR2 is YYEKEE in the germline V gene (reference sequence). This CDR3 has 11 amino acids. The CDR3 sequence is CASSNNYGYTF.

The genes are TRBV7-6 and TRBJ2-5. The CDR3 length is 14 residues. CDR1 and CDR2 from the germline V gene are SGHVS and FNYEAQ. Here the CDR3 reads CASSLGSFQETQYF.

J is TRBJ2-5 and V is TRBV14; TCRdb's assignment of TRBD2 cannot be checked, as there is no DNA. CDR3 length equals 16 residues. From germline, CDR1 is SGHDN and CDR2 FVKESK. CDR3 loop: CASSQGRGGVLGTQYF. Full variable domain (outside the CDR3, taken from reference TRBV14 and TRBJ2-5): EAGVTQFPSHSVIEKGQTVTLRCDPISGHDNLYWYRRVMGKEIKFLLHFVKESKQDESGMPNNRFLAERTGGTYSTLKVQPAELEDSGVYFCASSQGRGGVLGTQYFGPGTRLLVL.

The genes are TRBV20-1 and TRBJ1-2. The length of the CDR3 is 14 residues. The germline CDR1 and CDR2 sequences are DFQATT and SNEGSKA (reference sequence). The CDR3 is CSARLRMGDYGYTF.

This chain connects TRBV7-8 to TRBJ2-1; TCRdb names TRBD1, which stays unverified in the absence of DNA. From germline, CDR1 is SGHVS and CDR2 FQNEAQ. The CDR3 runs to 17 residues. The CDR3 loop is CASSPSGATPGGNEQFF.

The rearrangement links TRBV24-1 to TRBJ2-3; absent DNA, TCRdb's TRBD2 call cannot be checked. CDR3 length equals 14 residues. Germline V gene lookup returns CDR1 KGHDR and CDR2 SFDVKD. The CDR3 spells CATSDLGPGDTQYF.

The chain couples TRBV19 to TRBJ2-7; TCRdb's D call, TRBD2, is unchecked because there is no DNA. The CDR3 contains 12 residues. In germline, CDR1 is LNHDA, CDR2 SQIVND (reference sequence). CDR3 sequence reads: CASSNNREGQYF.

This chain connects TRBV12-3 or TRBV12-4 to TRBJ1-3. The CDR3 loop spans 14 amino acids. The CDR3 spells CASSSGASGNTIYF.

This rearrangement joins TRBV6-1 to TRBJ2-1; TCRdb's D call of TRBD1 is untestable without DNA. Germline CDR1 is MNHNS and CDR2 is SASEGT. This CDR3 is built from 15 residues. The CDR3 loop is CASSEGGRNPNEQFF.

The chain links TRBV6-1 to TRBJ2-3; as DNA is missing, the TRBD1 call by TCRdb cannot be tested. The germline CDR1 and CDR2 sequences are MNHNS and SASEGT. CDR3 size: 16 residues. The CDR3 sequence is CASHFFRGSPTDTQYF.

This rearrangement joins TRBV7-9 to TRBJ2-1; TCRdb's assignment of TRBD1 cannot be checked, as there is no DNA. CDR3 size: 15 residues. From germline, CDR1 is SEHNR and CDR2 FQNEAQ (reference sequence). The chain's CDR3 is CASSIWTGGVDEQFF.

This CDR3 is CAISEFRDSGGNEQFF. The chain uses TRBV10-3 and TRBJ2-1; TCRdb indicates TRBD2, and absent DNA this call remains unverified. The CDR3 totals 16 residues. CDR1 is ENHRY and CDR2 is SYGVKD in the germline V gene.

This sequence joins TRBV29-1 and TRBJ2-1; absent DNA, TCRdb's TRBD2 call cannot be checked. CDR3 length: 15 residues. Germline CDR1 and CDR2: SQVTM and ANQGSEA. CDR3 protein: CSVERHRRRGNEQFF.

This sequence joins TRBV9 and TRBJ2-7. The germline CDR1 and CDR2 sequences are SGDLS and YYNGEE. CDR3 length: 14 residues. The CDR3 loop reads CASSVGQVPYEQYF.

This chain uses TRBV12-3 or TRBV12-4 with TRBJ2-1. This CDR3 region has 13 residues. Here the CDR3 reads CASSLKQFNEQFF.

This rearrangement joins TRBV28 to TRBJ1-1; TCRdb names TRBD1, which stays unverified in the absence of DNA. Per germline, CDR1 MDHEN and CDR2 SYDVKM. The CDR3 is made up of 17 amino acids. This chain's CDR3 is CASSLGLQGMLTTEAFF.

V gene TRBV7-8 combines with J gene TRBJ2-2. The CDR3 has 14 amino acids. The germline V gene has CDR1 SGHVS and CDR2 FQNEAQ. The CDR3 is CASSLVSGTGELFF.

V and J are TRBV29-1 and TRBJ1-2; the TCRdb call, TRBD1, lacks DNA for checking. The germline gives CDR1 SQVTM, CDR2 ANQGSEA. The CDR3 has 17 amino acids. The CDR3 spells CSVVRRGRDRLNYGYTF.

J is TRBJ2-3 and V is TRBV20-1; TCRdb lists TRBD2, though no DNA is available to test this call. CDR1 is DFQATT, CDR2 SNEGSKA, per germline (reference sequence). The length of the CDR3 is 15 residues. The CDR3 loop reads CSATGPVGYTDTQYF.

The rearrangement uses TRBV10-3 and TRBJ2-7; TCRdb outputs TRBD1, but without DNA this stays unchecked. Germline V gene data show CDR1 as ENHRY and CDR2 as SYGVKD. CDR3 length: 14 amino acids. This CDR3 is CAISESSAAPEQYF.

The chain links TRBV4-1 to TRBJ2-2; TCRdb gives TRBD1 as the D gene, but with no DNA this cannot be confirmed. The CDR3 is 21 residues long. Per the germline V gene, CDR1 is MGHRA and CDR2 is YSYEKL. The CDR3 sequence: CASSQTEDTRRAQRGTGELFF.

The chain is built from TRBV5-1 and TRBJ1-2. CDR3 length equals 13 residues. CDR1 and CDR2 (germline): SGHRS, YFSETQ. The CDR3 spells CASSSDTGYGYTF.